The rows below give T cell receptor beta chains drawn from one sample of a study of shared clonotypes between healthy human individuals. This table comes from immunoSEQ multiplex PCR, and its TCRdb copy is limited to in-frame clones, with some not included. The repertoire holds roughly 1,800,000 clones, about 95% seen once, with 1.2% in the top ten. Input material: naive CD8+ T cells sorted from blood. These receptors were collected from a man aged 18 to 29 in good health. The CDR3 runs from the conserved cysteine through the conserved F or W. D genes are given only for firm matches. Not every row has a clone size; where given, it reads once, few, many or a size class.

TRBD1,TRBJ1-6,TRBV4-1,NA,TGCGCCAGCAAAGACAGGGGGCATAACTATAATTCACCCCTCCACTTT,CASKDRGHNYNSPLHF
NA,TRBJ1-6,TRBV6-1,NA,TGTGCCAGCAGTGAAGTCCAAGGGGCCTATAATTCACCCCTCCACTTT,CASSEVQGAYNSPLHF
NA,TRBJ2-3,TRBV11-2,once,TGTGCCAGCAGCTCTATCGGGGCTGGAGAAACGCAGTATTTT,CASSSIGAGETQYF
NA,TRBJ1-1,TRBV14,NA,TGTGCCAGCAGCCAATGGGGGGGGGTTGAAGCTTTCTTT,CASSQWGGVEAFF
TRBD1,TRBJ2-7,TRBV6-6,NA,TGTGCCAGCAGTACCCCGGACAGGGGTTACGACGAGCAGTACTTC,CASSTPDRGYDEQYF
NA,TRBJ2-3,TRBV4-3,NA,TGCGCCAGCAGCCAAGAGAGAGGGGATACGCAGTATTTT,CASSQERGDTQYF
NA,TRBJ1-2,TRBV15,NA,TGTGCCACCAGCGGCTTAGGGGGGAGATTTGATGGCTACACCTTC,CATSGLGGRFDGYTF
NA,TRBJ2-1,TRBV15,NA,TGTGCCACCAGCAGAGATCGGCCCCATGGGGAGCAGTTCTTC,CATSRDRPHGEQFF
NA,TRBJ2-7,TRBV30,NA,TGTGCCTGGAGTGTAAGTGGGGCGTACGAGCAGTACTTC,CAWSVSGAYEQYF
TRBD1,TRBJ1-5,TRBV27,NA,TGTGCCAGCAGTCAACAGGGGGTTAATAGCAATCAGCCCCAGCATTTT,CASSQQGVNSNQPQHF
NA,TRBJ2-6,TRBV6-1,NA,TGTGCCAGCAGTGATAGTATTGGGTCTGGGGCCAACGTCCTGACTTTC,CASSDSIGSGANVLTF
TRBD2,TRBJ2-7,TRBV13,NA,TGTGCCAGCAGCTCGAGACTAGCGGGACGCGAGCAGTACTTC,CASSSRLAGREQYF
NA,TRBJ2-5,TRBV19,NA,TGTGCCAGTAGTATAGTTAGTTTGGAGACCCAGTACTTC,CASSIVSLETQYF
TRBD1,TRBJ1-5,TRBV2,NA,TGTGCCAGCAGTCCCGGGACAGGGGGAATTCTCGATCAGCCCCAGCATTTT,CASSPGTGGILDQPQHF
NA,TRBJ2-7,TRBV7-9,NA,TGTGCCAGCAGCTTAGTGGGGGACGGAGACGAGCAGTACTTC,CASSLVGDGDEQYF
TRBD2,TRBJ2-7,TRBV27,NA,TGTGCCAGCAGTTTGGCTAGCGGGGGGAACGAGCAGTACTTC,CASSLASGGNEQYF
NA,TRBJ2-7,TRBV9,NA,TGTGCCAGCAGCGTCAAGACAGGTTACGAGCAGTACTTC,CASSVKTGYEQYF
TRBD1,TRBJ2-7,TRBV7-8,NA,TGTGCCAGCAGCCCCCAACAGGGGGTGCTAGGCTACGAGCAGTACTTC,CASSPQQGVLGYEQYF
NA,TRBJ1-1,TRBV2,NA,TGTGCCAGCAGTGTAAGTTTTGGGCAGTCCATGAACACTGAAGCTTTCTTT,CASSVSFGQSMNTEAFF
TRBD2,TRBJ2-3,TRBV7-9,NA,TGTGCCAGCAGCCCATCTAGCGGGCCCAGCACAGATACGCAGTATTTT,CASSPSSGPSTDTQYF
NA,TRBJ2-5,TRBV4-3,NA,TGCGCCAGCAGCCAAGAGGCTAGCATGGGAGAGACCCAGTACTTC,CASSQEASMGETQYF
TRBD1,TRBJ2-1,TRBV5-6,NA,TGTGCCAGCAGCTTGGACCCAGGGGGCGCATACAATGAGCAGTTCTTC,CASSLDPGGAYNEQFF
NA,TRBJ1-1,TRBV7-9,NA,TGTGCCAGCAGCTTAGTATCGGACGAAGCTTTCTTT,CASSLVSDEAFF
NA,TRBJ1-5,TRBV6-6,NA,TGTGCCAGCACCGGTAACCCGGGAGAGCAGCCCCAGCATTTT,CASTGNPGEQPQHF
NA,TRBJ1-2,TRBV30,NA,TGTGCCTGGGACTGGACAGCCGAATCTAACTATGGCTACACCTTC,CAWDWTAESNYGYTF
NA,TRBJ2-2,TRBV10-3,NA,TGTGCCATCAGCGACATCACCGGGGAGCTGTTTTTT,CAISDITGELFF
NA,TRBJ2-1,TRBV12-2,NA,TGTGCAAGTCGCTTAGCTCTCTCTCAACCCACCCGTTTCTACAATGAGCAGTTCTTC,CASRLALSQPTRFYNEQFF
TRBD1,TRBJ1-2,TRBV27,NA,TGTGCCAGCAGACCAGACAGGGGCCGGGGGGGCTACACCTTC,CASRPDRGRGGYTF
NA,TRBJ2-2,TRBV5-6,NA,TGTGCCAGCAGCTTGCGTGATTTTCTACAGATCACCGGGGAGCTGTTTTTT,CASSLRDFLQITGELFF
TRBD2,TRBJ2-3,TRBV2,NA,TGTGCCAGCAGTGTCGGGACTAGCGCAATCACAGATACGCAGTATTTT,CASSVGTSAITDTQYF
NA,TRBJ2-1,TRBV27,NA,TGTGCCAGCAGCCCCTCGGGCGGGCAATACAATGAGCAGTTCTTC,CASSPSGGQYNEQFF
NA,TRBJ2-2,TRBV7-8,NA,TGTGCCAGCAGCTTGGCAGGCAACACCGGGGAGCTGTTTTTT,CASSLAGNTGELFF
TRBD2,TRBJ2-2,TRBV10-3,NA,TGTGCCATCAGCCCGGGACTAGCGGGAGTCGACACCGGGGAGCTGTTTTTT,CAISPGLAGVDTGELFF
TRBD2,TRBJ2-6,TRBV9,NA,TGTGCCAGCAGCGGGGGAGGGACTGGGGCCAACGTCCTGACTTTC,CASSGGGTGANVLTF
NA,TRBJ1-5,TRBV6-1,NA,TGTGCCAGCCTCCTCGCCCCGCCGAAGGGTCAGCCCCAGCATTTT,CASLLAPPKGQPQHF
NA,TRBJ2-5,TRBV2,NA,TGTGCCAGCAGTCCTGTGCTCGCCGAAGAGACCCAGTACTTC,CASSPVLAEETQYF
NA,TRBJ2-7,TRBV10-3,NA,TGTGCCACTACAGGGACGGGCTCCTACGAGCAGTACTTC,CATTGTGSYEQYF
NA,TRBJ2-1,TRBV4-1,NA,TGCGCCAGCAGCCAATCCCCGGGACACAACAATGAGCAGTTCTTC,CASSQSPGHNNEQFF
TRBD2,TRBJ2-3,TRBV28,NA,TGTGCCAGCAGTCCTAACCCTAGCGGGGGGTTCACAGATACGCAGTATTTT,CASSPNPSGGFTDTQYF
NA,TRBJ1-1,TRBV13,NA,TGTGCCAGCAGCTTAGAAGGGCGAGGAGGCACTGAAGCTTTCTTT,CASSLEGRGGTEAFF
TRBD1,TRBJ1-2,TRBV7-3,NA,TGTGCCAGCAGCCTAAAAGTATCGGACAGGGTCGGGTTGAACTATGGCTACACCTTC,CASSLKVSDRVGLNYGYTF
TRBD2,TRBJ2-1,TRBV7-8,NA,TGTGCCAGCAGCGGCTTGGGACTAGCGGGAGCTTCGCCCTACAATGAGCAGTTCTTC,CASSGLGLAGASPYNEQFF